A single sample is the source of the 25 T cell receptor beta chains below, sequenced in a study of cytomegalovirus exposure and HLA in healthy donors. Amplification used 60 Vbeta primers and 13 Jbeta primers. Sequenced by immunoSEQ multiplex PCR; TCRdb stores in-frame clones only, minus some. Of approximately 150,000 clones in the sample, around 80% were seen once. Material for sequencing was PBMCs. The receptors originated from a man in his forties or fifties in good health and CMV-seronegative.

The chain joins TRBV4-2 to TRBJ2-7; 8 positions agree with TRBD2. Losses at the gene ends were 0 bases for V and 3 bases for J; bases not matched to a gene: 7. CDR3 length: 16 amino acids. Per germline, CDR1 LGHNA and CDR2 YNFKEQ. In DNA, the CDR3 is TGTGCCAGCAGCCAAGAGAGCGGGGGATTTCTCTACGAGCAGTACTTC. Its protein is CASSQESGGFLYEQYF.

This clone was counted only a few times. The J gene is TRBJ1-2, the V gene TRBV5-1, with TRBD1 matching over 12 bases. The junction had 3 bases not matched to a gene; V was cut back by 0 bases and J by 6 bases. CDR1 is SGHRS and CDR2 is YFSETQ in the germline V gene. The CDR3 totals 15 residues. The CDR3 protein is CASSLGGTGGNGYTF. For the CDR3, the DNA is TGCGCCAGCAGCTTGGGAGGGACAGGGGGCAATGGCTACACCTTC.

This chain links TRBV9 with TRBJ2-7; D possibly corresponds to TRBD2 (7 bases). This CDR3 comprises 14 residues. The V gene's germline CDR1 is SGDLS and CDR2 YYNGEE. V lost 3 bases and J 1 base, leaving 11 bases between the germline ends. The CDR3 sequence: CASSAGGSSYEQYF. The CDR3 DNA sequence: TGTGCCAGCAGCGCGGGGGGCTCATCCTACGAGCAGTACTTC.

The rearrangement uses TRBV9 and TRBJ2-7, with 12 bases matching TRBD2. The CDR3 spans 18 residues. The J segment lost 0 bases and the V segment lost 5 bases, leaving 12 bases of the junction unmatched. Germline lookup yields CDR1 SGDLS and CDR2 YYNGEE. DNA of the CDR3: TGTGCCAGCAGGCCCCTACTAGCGGGGGGCTTTAGCTCCTACGAGCAGTACTTC. Its translation is CASRPLLAGGFSSYEQYF.

V usage is TRBV7-2 and J usage is TRBJ2-2; 7 bases agree with TRBD2. The V segment lost 1 base and the J segment 3 bases; nucleotides outside the gene matches: 11. This CDR3 has 18 residues. Germline V gene lookup returns CDR1 SGHTA and CDR2 FQGNSA. The chain's CDR3 is CASSLGGGRVLYTGELFF. The CDR3 region has the DNA TGTGCCAGCAGCTTAGGCGGGGGTCGGGTCTTATACACCGGGGAGCTGTTTTTT.

This clone came up once. This chain links TRBV27 with TRBJ1-6; D gene uncertain. V gave up 2 bases and J gave up 10 bases, with 9 bases separating them. Germline V lookup: CDR1 MNHEY, CDR2 SMNVEV (reference sequence). CDR3 length equals 13 residues. This chain's CDR3 is CASSLRTDSPLHF. The CDR3 DNA reads as TGTGCCAGCAGTTTAAGAACAGACTCACCCCTCCACTTT.

CDR3 nucleotides: TGTGCCAGCAGCTCCGGGGGGCTAAAATCCTACGAGCAGTACTTC. It translates to CASSSGGLKSYEQYF. The chain carries TRBV7-8 and TRBJ2-7; D may be TRBD2 (7 bases). In germline, CDR1 is SGHVS, CDR2 FQNEAQ. The CDR3 has 15 amino acids. V lost 4 bases, J lost 1 base, and 14 bases lay in between.

The rearrangement joins TRBV29-1 to TRBJ2-1; TRBD1 matches at 7 bases. CDR1 is SQVTM and CDR2 is ANQGSEA in the germline V gene. V dropped 7 bases and J dropped 7; count of bases not matched to a gene: 13. The CDR3 is 14 amino acids. The CDR3 is CSAETGTFTNEQFF. As DNA, the CDR3 is TGCAGCGCCGAGACAGGGACCTTCACGAATGAGCAGTTCTTC.

The chain is built from TRBV5-1 and TRBJ1-6; D call uncertain. CDR1 and CDR2 (germline): SGHRS, YFSETQ. CDR3 length equals 14 residues. Trimming cost V 4 bases and J 12 bases, with 17 bases left between them. The CDR3 DNA reads TGCGCCAGCAGCCCACCTGACAAACTGCGACCCCTCCACTTT. Its translation is CASSPPDKLRPLHF. The entire variable domain, with the rest obtained from reference TRBV5-1 and TRBJ1-6, is as follows: KAGVTQTPRYLIKTRGQQVTLSCSPISGHRSVSWYQQTPGQGLQFLFEYFSETQRNKGNFPGRFSGRQFSNSRSEMNVSTLELGDSALYLCASSPPDKLRPLHFGNGTRLTVT.

This clone was observed a few times. The chain joins TRBV5-1 to TRBJ2-1; D call uncertain. This CDR3 comprises 13 residues. Per germline, CDR1 SGHRS and CDR2 YFSETQ. V lost 4 bases and J 2 bases, leaving 7 bases between the germline ends. CDR3 sequence: CASSLLPYNEQFF. The CDR3 DNA reads TGCGCCAGCAGCCTTCTACCCTACAATGAGCAGTTCTTC.

The genes are TRBV7-2 and TRBJ2-7; no clear D gene. Trimming shortened V by 5 bases and J by 4 bases, and 12 bases separated the two germline ends. The CDR3 spans 13 residues. CDR1 SGHTA and CDR2 FQGNSA come from the germline V gene. The CDR3 DNA sequence: TGTGCCAGCAGCGCCGCGGATGGGTACGAGCAGTACTTC. Its protein product is CASSAADGYEQYF.

CDR3 nucleotides: TGTGCCAGCAGATCGTCGGGACAGGGCTTCAATGAGCAGTTCTTC. Protein sequence: CASRSSGQGFNEQFF. The rearrangement links TRBV5-8 to TRBJ2-1, with 9 bases that match TRBD1. Trimming removed 5 bases from V and 6 bases from J; junction bases left unmatched: 9. The CDR3 contains 15 residues. Germline CDR1 and CDR2: SGHTS and YDEGEE. Looking up the rest from reference TRBV5-8 and TRBJ2-1 gives the full variable domain: EAGVTQSPTHLIKTRGQQATLRCSPISGHTSVYWYQQALGLGLQFLLWYDEGEERNRGNFPPRFSGRQFPNYSSELNVNALELEDSALYLCASRSSGQGFNEQFFGPGTRLTVL.

This clone was detected a few times. The chain links TRBV5-5 to TRBJ1-1; D perhaps matches TRBD1 (6 bases). The CDR3 spans 14 residues. Trimming took off 3 bases at V and 0 bases at J, with 9 bases between the two ends. Germline-derived CDR1 and CDR2 are SGHKS and YYEKEE (reference sequence). Here the CDR3 DNA reads TGTGCCAGCAGCTGGGGGACAATGAACACTGAAGCTTTCTTT. It codes for CASSWGTMNTEAFF. The full variable domain, in which reference TRBV5-5 and TRBJ1-1 provide the parts outside the CDR3, is DAGVTQSPTHLIKTRGQQVTLRCSPISGHKSVSWYQQVLGQGPQFIFQYYEKEERGRGNFPDRFSARQFPNYSSELNVNALLLGDSALYLCASSWGTMNTEAFFGQGTRLTVV.

Regarding this clone: The junction and the germline gene differ at one end; a read error may be behind it. The chain uses TRBV7-3 and TRBJ2-5; D is unresolved. The CDR3 runs 13 residues. The germline gives CDR1 SGHTA, CDR2 FQGTGA. Written as DNA, the CDR3 is TGTGCCAGCAGCGTAACCCGAGAAGAGACCCAGTACTTC. This translates into CASSVTREETQYF.

The chain joins TRBV11-2 to TRBJ2-1, with D perhaps TRBD2 (6 bases). Germline lookup yields CDR1 SGHAT and CDR2 FQNNGV. There are 15 residues in the CDR3. Trimming pared 5 bases from V and 5 bases from J, leaving 16 bases between. CDR3 in DNA: TGTGCCAGCAGCCGAAGACTAGAGCGGAACAATGAGCAGTTCTTC. It is translated as CASSRRLERNNEQFF.

The rearrangement uses TRBV7-9 and TRBJ2-6; a weak D match, TRBD1 (6 bases). The CDR3 totals 15 residues. Germline lookup yields CDR1 SEHNR and CDR2 FQNEAQ (reference sequence). Trimming took 5 bases from V and 4 from J, leaving 12 bases between them. The CDR3 protein is CASSQGGAGANVLTF. CDR3 in DNA: TGTGCCAGCAGCCAAGGGGGAGCAGGGGCCAACGTCCTGACTTTC.

This rearrangement joins TRBV5-5 to TRBJ1-5; D gene unclear. V was clipped by 0 bases and J by 7 bases, with 8 bases between them. The CDR3 is made up of 13 amino acids. Germline assignment: CDR1 SGHKS and CDR2 YYEKEE (reference sequence). Here the CDR3 DNA reads TGTGCCAGCAGCTTGGAGGCGGGGCAGCCCCAGCATTTT. Translation gives CASSLEAGQPQHF.

This clone has a handful of counts. The CDR3 nucleotides are TGTGCCAGCAGCTTTCTTGCGCGGGTAGAGGATGAGCAGTTCTTC. It translates to CASSFLARVEDEQFF. The chain couples TRBV9 to TRBJ2-1, with D tentatively TRBD2 (5 bases). Germline CDR1 SGDLS, CDR2 YYNGEE. The V end was cut by 4 bases, the J end by 8 bases, with 19 bases between. The CDR3 runs 15 residues.

J is TRBJ1-1 and V is TRBV5-1; maybe TRBD1 (6 bases). V shed 2 bases and J shed 2 bases, with 13 bases lying between them. Looked up from germline, CDR1 is SGHRS and CDR2 is YFSETQ. CDR3 length: 15 amino acids. CDR3 DNA sequence: TGCGCCAGCAGCTTTGCACCCAGGGGTAACACTGAAGCTTTCTTT. It encodes CASSFAPRGNTEAFF.

The rearrangement joins TRBV7-8 to TRBJ2-2; TRBD2 agrees at 7 bases. V gave up 10 bases and J gave up 6 bases; unmatched junction bases: 8. The germline gives CDR1 SGHVS, CDR2 FQNEAQ. CDR3 length: 13 residues. The CDR3, as DNA: TGTGCCACGCGGGGGTATGGAGCCGGGGAGCTGTTTTTT. It is translated as CATRGYGAGELFF.

The chain couples TRBV7-2 to TRBJ1-3; tentative D call: TRBD1 (5 bases). The ends were cut back, 8 bases at V and 6 bases at J, with 17 bases in the middle. Germline lookup yields CDR1 SGHTA and CDR2 FQGNSA. This CDR3 contains 14 residues. Here the CDR3 reads CASANPGLENTIYF. The CDR3 DNA reads TGTGCCAGCGCCAATCCGGGACTTGAAAACACCATATATTTT.

The rearrangement links TRBV29-1 to TRBJ1-1; 8 nucleotides align to TRBD1. Germline CDR1 and CDR2: SQVTM and ANQGSEA. Germline trimming cut 7 bases from V and 4 bases from J; bases unmatched to any gene: 11. The CDR3 totals 14 residues. The DNA of the CDR3 is TGCAGCGGGGGGTCGACAGGGGTAAGCACTGAAGCTTTCTTT. Protein product: CSGGSTGVSTEAFF.

The chain is built from TRBV2 and TRBJ1-5; no clear D. The length of the CDR3 is 11 residues. V was pared by 11 bases and J by 6 bases, with 11 bases between. CDR1 SNHLY and CDR2 FYNNEI come from the germline V gene. CDR3 protein: CAEGRGQPQHF. CDR3 bases: TGTGCCGAAGGGAGAGGTCAGCCCCAGCATTTT.

Here the CDR3 DNA reads TGCAGCGCAAGAGGGACAGGCGGAAACACCATATATTTT. It encodes CSARGTGGNTIYF. The V gene is TRBV29-1, the J gene TRBJ1-3; 8 nucleotides agree with TRBD1. The trim removed 7 bases at V and 4 bases at J, leaving 6 bases unmatched. Germline values: CDR1 SQVTM, CDR2 ANQGSEA. The CDR3 runs 13 residues. The entire variable domain, with the rest obtained from reference TRBV29-1 and TRBJ1-3, is as follows: SAVISQKPSRDICQRGTSLTIQCQVDSQVTMMFWYRQQPGQSLTLIATANQGSEATYESGFVIDKFPISRPNLTFSTLTVSNMSPEDSSIYLCSARGTGGNTIYFGEGSWLTVV.

V gene TRBV5-1 combines with J gene TRBJ1-2, with a tentative D call TRBD1 (6 bases). Germline V lookup: CDR1 SGHRS, CDR2 YFSETQ. The CDR3 extends over 17 amino acids. V dropped 5 bases and J dropped 0 bases, with 20 bases sitting between them. CDR3: CASRSTATGPSNYGYTF. CDR3 nucleotide sequence: TGCGCCAGCAGGTCGACCGCGACAGGACCCTCTAACTATGGCTACACCTTC.